The 16 T cell receptor beta chains below were found in one sample sequenced in a study of blood T cell repertoires in COVID-19. Produced via immunoSEQ multiplex PCR; TCRdb's table is partial and in-frame only. The data show over 350,000 clones, 70% to 90% seen once. Material: PBMCs or T cells enriched from blood (not recorded which). All receptors come from a woman in her late teens or twenties with acute COVID-19.

The chain recombines TRBV7-2 with TRBJ2-1; the D is unclear. CDR3 length: 14 residues. V was clipped by 1 base and J by 5 bases, with 9 bases between them. Germline values: CDR1 SGHTA, CDR2 FQGNSA. The CDR3: CASSLGLVDNEQFF. CDR3 bases: TGTGCCAGCAGCTTAGGGCTAGTAGACAATGAGCAGTTCTTC.

V and J are TRBV10-3 and TRBJ1-4; D is unclear. V was shortened by 4 bases and J by 8 bases, with 11 bases between the two germline ends. Per the germline V gene, CDR1 is ENHRY and CDR2 is SYGVKD. The CDR3 sequence is 13 residues long. The CDR3 DNA follows: TGTGCCATCAGTGGGACGGGATGGGAAAAACTGTTTTTT. This encodes CAISGTGWEKLFF.

This clone has just one count. This chain joins TRBV5-6 and TRBJ1-5; D remains unclear. The V end lost 0 bases, the J end lost 4 bases, and 8 bases lay between the germline ends. Germline lookup yields CDR1 SGHDT and CDR2 YYEEEE. The CDR3 contains 14 residues. The CDR3 bases are TGTGCCAGCAGCTTGGAACAGTATAATCAGCCCCAGCATTTT. Translating it yields CASSLEQYNQPQHF.

The rearrangement joins TRBV3-1 (or the pseudogene TRBV3-2) to TRBJ1-2, with TRBD1 as a possible D gene (5 bases). The germline V gene has CDR1 LGHDT and CDR2 YNNKEL (reference sequence). The CDR3 totals 15 residues. Trimming stripped 1 base from V and 7 bases from J, with 16 bases between. The CDR3 bases are TGTGCCAGCAGCCAAGCCGGGACGCCCGGGAGTGGCTACACCTTC. Amino acid sequence: CASSQAGTPGSGYTF.

The chain joins TRBV6-5 to TRBJ1-6, with TRBD1 matching 7 bases. After removal of 6 bases from V and 8 bases from J, the junction contained 1 base not matched to a gene. Germline V gives CDR1 MNHEY, CDR2 SVGAGI. The CDR3 runs to 12 residues. The CDR3 nucleotides read TGTGCCAGCAGCACAGGGGATTCACCCCTCCACTTT. Protein product: CASSTGDSPLHF.

This clone has a single count. The chain has TRBV27 and TRBJ2-3, with D possibly being TRBD1 (5 bases). V was cut by 5 bases and J by 0 bases, with 12 bases left in between. The CDR3 sequence is 15 residues long. CDR1 MNHEY and CDR2 SMNVEV come from the germline V gene (reference sequence). CDR3 loop: CASSGAYSSTDTQYF. The CDR3 coding sequence is TGTGCCAGCAGTGGGGCCTATTCTAGCACAGATACGCAGTATTTT.

In this sample, this clone turned up once. This chain links TRBV10-3 with TRBJ2-5; no firm D call. Germline V gives CDR1 ENHRY, CDR2 SYGVKD. There are 12 residues in the CDR3. Trimming took off 6 bases at V and 3 bases at J, with 8 bases between the two ends. CDR3 protein: CAIRRKKETQYF. In nucleotides, the CDR3 is TGTGCCATCAGGCGCAAAAAAGAGACCCAGTACTTC.

The rearrangement uses TRBV19 and TRBJ1-2; TRBD1 might be the D (5 bases). V lost 6 bases, J lost 6 bases, and 11 bases lay in between. From germline, CDR1 is LNHDA and CDR2 SQIVND (reference sequence). This CDR3 spans 12 amino acids. The CDR3 is CASSPGGDGYTF. The CDR3 region has the DNA TGTGCCAGTAGCCCCGGGGGTGATGGCTACACCTTC.

The chain employs TRBV27 and TRBJ1-2; D unclear. The CDR3 is 13 residues long. Trimming took 10 bases from V and 4 from J, leaving 16 bases between them. Germline values: CDR1 MNHEY, CDR2 SMNVEV (reference sequence). CDR3 in amino acids: CAITGGPFYGYTF. CDR3 coding DNA: TGTGCCATCACGGGCGGGCCCTTCTATGGCTACACCTTC.

V and J are TRBV5-4 and TRBJ2-1, with 9 bases that match TRBD2. With 4 bases clipped from V and 8 bases from J, the junction kept 10 bases outside the gene matches. Germline V gene data show CDR1 as SGHNT and CDR2 as YYREEE (reference sequence). The CDR3 sequence is 15 residues long. CDR3 region: CASSPPGGGAYEQFF. As DNA, the CDR3 is TGTGCCAGCAGCCCTCCGGGCGGGGGGGCCTATGAGCAGTTCTTC.

This clone appeared a single time. This sequence joins TRBV7-8 and TRBJ1-5; TRBD1 agrees at 7 bases. Germline V gene data show CDR1 as SGHVS and CDR2 as FQNEAQ. The trim removed 5 bases at V and 0 bases at J, leaving 4 bases unmatched. This CDR3 has 15 residues. Here the CDR3 reads CASSTNRGSNQPQHF. CDR3 in DNA: TGTGCCAGCAGCACAAACAGGGGTAGCAATCAGCCCCAGCATTTT.

This chain joins TRBV5-4 and TRBJ1-1, with D tentatively TRBD1 (5 bases). The CDR3 has 15 residues. V was shortened by 4 bases and J by 2 bases, with 15 bases between the two germline ends. Germline assignment: CDR1 SGHNT and CDR2 YYREEE (reference sequence). CDR3 sequence reads: CASSPRADANTEAFF. CDR3 DNA sequence: TGTGCCAGCAGCCCCAGGGCGGATGCAAACACTGAAGCTTTCTTT.

This rearrangement joins TRBV5-1 to TRBJ1-4, with 8 bases lining up with TRBD1. Trimming removed 2 bases from V and 5 bases from J; junction bases left unmatched: 2. This CDR3 is 14 amino acids long. The germline V gene has CDR1 SGHRS and CDR2 YFSETQ. CDR3 protein: CASSFRQGNEKLFF. The CDR3 region has the DNA TGCGCCAGCAGCTTCCGACAGGGGAATGAAAAACTGTTTTTT.

The chain links TRBV5-1 to TRBJ2-1, with TRBD2 matching 13 bases. Germline V gene data show CDR1 as SGHRS and CDR2 as YFSETQ. V lost 3 bases and J lost 2; bases outside the gene matches: 2. The CDR3 is 16 residues long. This CDR3 reads CASSSGTSGTYNEQFF. CDR3 nucleotide sequence: TGCGCCAGCAGCTCCGGGACTAGCGGGACCTACAATGAGCAGTTCTTC.

The gene calls are TRBV4-3 and TRBJ2-7; possible D gene TRBD1, 6 bases. This CDR3 has 16 amino acids. Germline V lookup: CDR1 LGHNA, CDR2 YSLEER. Deletions cut 0 bases from V and 1 base from J, with 13 bases between. DNA of the CDR3: TGCGCCAGCAGCCAAGATTTTACAGGGTCATCCTACGAGCAGTACTTC. Translation: CASSQDFTGSSYEQYF.

The chain carries TRBV9 and TRBJ2-5, with 10 bases identical to TRBD1. From germline, CDR1 is SGDLS and CDR2 YYNGEE. The CDR3 length is 16 residues. J gave up 1 base and V 3 bases, and 6 bases lay outside the gene matches. The CDR3 region has the DNA TGTGCCAGCAGCGCTTCCGGGACAGGGGTCCAAGAGACCCAGTACTTC. Its protein is CASSASGTGVQETQYF. The variable domain in full, with the rest retrieved from reference TRBV9 and TRBJ2-5, is DSGVTQTPKHLITATGQRVTLRCSPRSGDLSVYWYQQSLDQGLQFLIQYYNGEERAKGNILERFSAQQFPDLHSELNLSSLELGDSALYFCASSASGTGVQETQYFGPGTRLLVL.